Presented here are 3 T cell receptor beta chains from one specimen sequenced in a study of blood T cell repertoires in COVID-19. The repertoire was sequenced with immunoSEQ multiplex PCR; TCRdb's copy has only in-frame clones and lacks some. The sample holds about 220,000 clones, about 80% seen once. Sequences were obtained from peripheral blood. The receptors were gathered from a woman between 55 and 75 years old with acute or convalescent COVID-19.

The rearrangement links TRBV9 to TRBJ2-1; the D gene is possibly TRBD1 (6 bases). The V and J ends lost 4 bases and 6 bases respectively, with 11 bases between them. The CDR3 has 13 amino acids. Germline values: CDR1 SGDLS, CDR2 YYNGEE. The CDR3 protein is CASSRLQGNEQFF. The CDR3 DNA sequence: TGTGCCAGCAGCAGACTACAGGGCAATGAGCAGTTCTTC.

The gene calls are TRBV5-5 and TRBJ1-3; 7 nucleotides match TRBD1. Per the germline V gene, CDR1 is SGHKS and CDR2 is YYEKEE (reference sequence). With 0 bases clipped from V and 0 bases from J, the junction kept 3 bases outside the gene matches. The length of the CDR3 is 16 residues. The CDR3 protein is CASSLVGQVSGNTIYF. CDR3 DNA: TGTGCCAGCAGCTTGGTCGGACAGGTCTCTGGAAACACCATATATTTT.

This chain joins TRBV7-2 and TRBJ1-1, with D possibly TRBD1 on 5 matching bases. Per the germline V gene, CDR1 is SGHTA and CDR2 is FQGNSA. The CDR3 consists of 15 residues. V dropped 3 bases and J dropped 3 bases, with 14 bases sitting between them. The CDR3 sequence is CASSFKTQVDTEAFF. CDR3 nucleotide sequence: TGTGCCAGCAGCTTCAAGACACAGGTCGACACTGAAGCTTTCTTT.